The source of this T cell receptor (beta chain) is a study of OX40 agonist ivuxolimab in advanced cancers. Clones were read by immunoSEQ multiplex PCR, and TCRdb kept only the in-frame ones, dropping some. The sample yields 70,000 to 100,000 clones, 65% to 90% seen once. The CDR3 is 15 amino acids. CDR1 is SGHRS, CDR2 YFSETQ, per germline. V shed 4 bases, J shed 2 bases, and the junction held 6 bases outside the gene matches. The material was CD4+ or CD8+ T cells sorted from blood, obtained in a trial of the OX40 agonist ivuxolimab. The chain links TRBV5-1 to TRBJ2-5, with 9 bases fitting TRBD2. This TCR derives from an adult with an advanced solid tumor such as melanoma, head and neck, liver or kidney cancer. The CDR3 protein is CASSPETSGQETQYF. In DNA form, the CDR3 reads TGCGCCAGCAGCCCGGAGACTAGCGGACAAGAGACCCAGTACTTC. The whole variable domain, remainder taken from reference TRBV5-1 and TRBJ2-5, is KAGVTQTPRYLIKTRGQQVTLSCSPISGHRSVSWYQQTPGQGLQFLFEYFSETQRNKGNFPGRFSGRQFSNSRSEMNVSTLELGDSALYLCASSPETSGQETQYFGPGTRLLVL.